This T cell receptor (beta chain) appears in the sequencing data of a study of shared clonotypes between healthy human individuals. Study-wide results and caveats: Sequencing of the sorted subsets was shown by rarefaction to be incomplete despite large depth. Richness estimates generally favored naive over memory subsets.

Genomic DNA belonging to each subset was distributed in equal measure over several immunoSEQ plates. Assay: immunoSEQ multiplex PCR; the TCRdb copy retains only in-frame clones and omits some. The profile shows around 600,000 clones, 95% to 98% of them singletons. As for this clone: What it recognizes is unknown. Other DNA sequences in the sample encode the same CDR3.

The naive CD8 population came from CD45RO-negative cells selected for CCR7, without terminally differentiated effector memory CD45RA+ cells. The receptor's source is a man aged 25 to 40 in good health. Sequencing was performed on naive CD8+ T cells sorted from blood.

The CDR3: CASSLAGGTGELFF. In DNA, the CDR3 is TGTGCCAGCAGTCTAGCGGGAGGCACCGGGGAGCTGTTTTTT. The chain employs TRBV27 and TRBJ2-2; 11 positions agree with TRBD2. Germline assignment: CDR1 MNHEY and CDR2 SMNVEV (reference sequence). Losses at the gene ends were 5 bases for V and 4 bases for J; bases not matched to a gene: 0. CDR3 length equals 14 residues.